The entry below describes one T cell receptor (beta chain). This record belongs to a study of blood T cell repertoires in COVID-19. From germline, CDR1 is SNHLY and CDR2 FYNNEI. V dropped 7 bases and J dropped 2 bases, with 20 bases sitting between them. The CDR3 loop spans 17 amino acids. Repertoires were generated with immunoSEQ multiplex PCR, while TCRdb's copy carries only in-frame clones and drops some. The sample lists approximately 180,000 clones, about 85% occurring once. The sample was peripheral blood. The sequence was obtained from a woman at least 80 years old with acute or convalescent COVID-19. The chain links TRBV2 to TRBJ2-2, with a tentative D call TRBD2 (6 bases). Here the CDR3 DNA reads TGTGCCAGCATGGAGGGGATCGCCGGGGGAAACACCGGGGAGCTGTTTTTT. This codes for CASMEGIAGGNTGELFF.